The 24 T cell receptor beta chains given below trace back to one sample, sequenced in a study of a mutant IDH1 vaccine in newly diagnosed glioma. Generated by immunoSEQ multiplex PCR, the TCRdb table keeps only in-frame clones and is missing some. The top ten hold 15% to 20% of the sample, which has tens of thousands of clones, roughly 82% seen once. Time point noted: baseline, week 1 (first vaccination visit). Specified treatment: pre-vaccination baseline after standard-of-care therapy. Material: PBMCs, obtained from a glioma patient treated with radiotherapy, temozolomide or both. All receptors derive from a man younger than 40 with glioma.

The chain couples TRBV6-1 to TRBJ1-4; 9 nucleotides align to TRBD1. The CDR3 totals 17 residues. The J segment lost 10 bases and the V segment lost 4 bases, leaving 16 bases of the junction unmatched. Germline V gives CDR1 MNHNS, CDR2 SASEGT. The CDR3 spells CASSAYRPGQGMGKLFF. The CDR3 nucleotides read TGTGCCAGCAGTGCCTACCGACCGGGACAGGGTATGGGAAAACTGTTTTTT.

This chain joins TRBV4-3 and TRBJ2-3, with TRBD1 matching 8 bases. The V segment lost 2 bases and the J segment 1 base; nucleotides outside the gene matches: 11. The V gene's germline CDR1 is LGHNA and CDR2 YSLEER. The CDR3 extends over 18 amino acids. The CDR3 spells CASSQWAWSRGRTDTQYF. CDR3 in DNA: TGCGCCAGCAGCCAATGGGCTTGGAGCAGGGGGCGCACAGATACGCAGTATTTT.

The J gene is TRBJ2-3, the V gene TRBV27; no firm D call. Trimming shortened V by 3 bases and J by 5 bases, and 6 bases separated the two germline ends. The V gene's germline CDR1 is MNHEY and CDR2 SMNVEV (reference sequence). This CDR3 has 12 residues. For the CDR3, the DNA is TGTGCCAGCAGTTTCAGTCTAGATACGCAGTATTTT. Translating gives CASSFSLDTQYF.

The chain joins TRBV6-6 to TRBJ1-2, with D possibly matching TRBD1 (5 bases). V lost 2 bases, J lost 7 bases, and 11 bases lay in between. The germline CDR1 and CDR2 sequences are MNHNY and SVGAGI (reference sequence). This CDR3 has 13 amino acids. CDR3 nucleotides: TGTGCCAGCAGTTACGCAGGGACCGTTGGCTACACCTTC. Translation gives CASSYAGTVGYTF.

CDR3 in amino acids: CASSLGTSGSAEQFF. CDR3 DNA: TGCGCCAGCAGCTTGGGGACTAGCGGGAGCGCTGAGCAGTTCTTC. This sequence joins TRBV5-1 and TRBJ2-1; 13 bases match TRBD2. Trimming took 0 bases from V and 9 from J; bases not matched to a gene: 3. This CDR3 has 15 residues. CDR1 and CDR2 (germline): SGHRS, YFSETQ.

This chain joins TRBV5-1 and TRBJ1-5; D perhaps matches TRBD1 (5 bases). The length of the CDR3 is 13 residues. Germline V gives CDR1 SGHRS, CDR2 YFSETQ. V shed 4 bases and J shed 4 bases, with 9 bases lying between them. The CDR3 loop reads CASSAGWNQPQHF. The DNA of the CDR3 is TGCGCCAGCAGCGCAGGGTGGAATCAGCCCCAGCATTTT.

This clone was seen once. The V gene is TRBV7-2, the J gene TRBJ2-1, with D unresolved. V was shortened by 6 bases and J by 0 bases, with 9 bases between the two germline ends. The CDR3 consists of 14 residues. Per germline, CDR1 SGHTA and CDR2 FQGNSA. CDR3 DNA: TGTGCCAGCAGTAAGGAAAGCTCCTACAATGAGCAGTTCTTC. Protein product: CASSKESSYNEQFF.

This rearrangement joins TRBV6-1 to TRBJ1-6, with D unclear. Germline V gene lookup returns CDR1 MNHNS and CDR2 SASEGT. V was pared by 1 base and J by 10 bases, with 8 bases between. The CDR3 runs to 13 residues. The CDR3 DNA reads TGTGCCAGCAGTGAAGGTCGGACCTCACCCCTCCACTTT. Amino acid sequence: CASSEGRTSPLHF.

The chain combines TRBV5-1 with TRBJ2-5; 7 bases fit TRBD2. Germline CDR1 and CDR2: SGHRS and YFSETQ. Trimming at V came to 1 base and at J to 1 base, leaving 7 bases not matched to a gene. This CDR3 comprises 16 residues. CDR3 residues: CASSLSASGFQETQYF. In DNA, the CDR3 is TGCGCCAGCAGCTTGTCGGCTAGCGGCTTCCAAGAGACCCAGTACTTC.

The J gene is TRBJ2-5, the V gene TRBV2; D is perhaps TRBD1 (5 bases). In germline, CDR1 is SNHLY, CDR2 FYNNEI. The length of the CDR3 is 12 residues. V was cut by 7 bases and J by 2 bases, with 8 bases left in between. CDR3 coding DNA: TGTGCCAGCACAGGACAACAAGAGACCCAGTACTTC. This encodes CASTGQQETQYF.

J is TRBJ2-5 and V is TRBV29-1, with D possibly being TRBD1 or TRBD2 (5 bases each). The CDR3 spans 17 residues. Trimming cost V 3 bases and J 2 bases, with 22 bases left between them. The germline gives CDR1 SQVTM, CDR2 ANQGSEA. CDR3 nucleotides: TGCAGCGTTGATCCCTCCGGAGGACACCCGAGGCAAGAGACCCAGTACTTC. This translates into CSVDPSGGHPRQETQYF.

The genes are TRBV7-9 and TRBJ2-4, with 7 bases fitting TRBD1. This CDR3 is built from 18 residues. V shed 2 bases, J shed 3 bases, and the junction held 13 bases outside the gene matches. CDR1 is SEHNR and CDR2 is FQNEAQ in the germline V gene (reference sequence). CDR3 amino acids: CASSLPAGDRVDKNIQYF. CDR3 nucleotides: TGTGCCAGCAGCTTACCCGCGGGCGACAGGGTGGACAAAAACATTCAGTACTTC. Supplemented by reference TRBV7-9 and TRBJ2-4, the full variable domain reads DTGVSQNPRHKITKRGQNVTFRCDPISEHNRLYWYRQTLGQGPEFLTYFQNEAQLEKSRLLSDRFSAERPKGSFSTLEIQRTEQGDSAMYLCASSLPAGDRVDKNIQYFGAGTRLSVL.

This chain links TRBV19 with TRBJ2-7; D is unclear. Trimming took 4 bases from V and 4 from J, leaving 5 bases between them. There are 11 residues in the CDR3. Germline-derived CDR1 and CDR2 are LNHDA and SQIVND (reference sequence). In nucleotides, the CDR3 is TGTGCCAGTAGTAGGGGATACGAGCAGTACTTC. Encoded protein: CASSRGYEQYF. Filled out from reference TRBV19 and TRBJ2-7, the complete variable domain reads DGGITQSPKYLFRKEGQNVTLSCEQNLNHDAMYWYRQDPGQGLRLIYYSQIVNDFQKGDIAEGYSVSREKKESFPLTVTSAQKNPTAFYLCASSRGYEQYFGPGTRLTVT.

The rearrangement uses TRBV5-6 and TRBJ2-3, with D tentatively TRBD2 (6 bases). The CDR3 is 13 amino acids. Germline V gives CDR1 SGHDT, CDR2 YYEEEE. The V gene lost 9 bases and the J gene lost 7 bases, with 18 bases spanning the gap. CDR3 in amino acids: CANPGLLGHTQYF. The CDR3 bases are TGTGCCAACCCGGGACTCTTGGGTCATACGCAGTATTTT.

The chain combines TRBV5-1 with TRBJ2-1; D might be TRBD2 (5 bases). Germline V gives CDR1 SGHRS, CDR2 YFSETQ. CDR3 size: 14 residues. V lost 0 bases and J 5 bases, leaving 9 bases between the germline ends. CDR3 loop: CASSLGPGDNEQFF. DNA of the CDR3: TGCGCCAGCAGCTTGGGCCCCGGGGACAATGAGCAGTTCTTC.

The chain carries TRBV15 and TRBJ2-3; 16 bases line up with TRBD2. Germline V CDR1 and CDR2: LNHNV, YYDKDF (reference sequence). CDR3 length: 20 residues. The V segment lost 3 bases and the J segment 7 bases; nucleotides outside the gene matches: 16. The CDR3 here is CATSSRDLGTSGRARNTQYF. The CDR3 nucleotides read TGTGCCACCAGCAGCAGAGATCTCGGGACTAGCGGGAGGGCCAGGAATACGCAGTATTTT.

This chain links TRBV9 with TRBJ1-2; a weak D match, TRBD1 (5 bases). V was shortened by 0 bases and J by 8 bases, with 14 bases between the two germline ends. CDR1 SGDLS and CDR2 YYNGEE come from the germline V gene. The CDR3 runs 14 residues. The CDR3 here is CASSVAWDQTGYTF. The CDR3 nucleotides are TGTGCCAGCAGCGTAGCCTGGGACCAAACCGGCTACACCTTC.

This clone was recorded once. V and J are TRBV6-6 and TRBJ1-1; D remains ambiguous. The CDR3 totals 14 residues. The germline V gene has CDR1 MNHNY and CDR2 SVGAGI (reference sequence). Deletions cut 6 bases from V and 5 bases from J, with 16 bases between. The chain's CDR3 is CASSPRIPGTEAFF. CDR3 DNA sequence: TGTGCCAGCAGCCCACGCATCCCGGGTACTGAAGCTTTCTTT.

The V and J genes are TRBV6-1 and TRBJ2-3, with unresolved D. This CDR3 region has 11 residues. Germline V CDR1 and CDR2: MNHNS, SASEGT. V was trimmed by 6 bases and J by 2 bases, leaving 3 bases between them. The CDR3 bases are TGTGCCAGCAGGTACACAGATACGCAGTATTTT. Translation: CASRYTDTQYF.

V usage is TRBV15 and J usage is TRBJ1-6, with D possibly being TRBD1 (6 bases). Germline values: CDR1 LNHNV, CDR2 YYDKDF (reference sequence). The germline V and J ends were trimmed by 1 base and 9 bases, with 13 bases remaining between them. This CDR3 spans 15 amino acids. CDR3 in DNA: TGTGCCACCAGCAGAGGGGAACAGGGTAGTTCACCCCTCCACTTT. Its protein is CATSRGEQGSSPLHF.

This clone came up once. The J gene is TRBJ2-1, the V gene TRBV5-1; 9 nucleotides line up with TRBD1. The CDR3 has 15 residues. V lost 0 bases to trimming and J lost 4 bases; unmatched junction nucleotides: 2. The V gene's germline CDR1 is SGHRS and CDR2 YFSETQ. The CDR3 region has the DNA TGCGCCAGCAGCTTGGTTGGGACAGGGTACAATGAGCAGTTCTTC. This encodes CASSLVGTGYNEQFF.

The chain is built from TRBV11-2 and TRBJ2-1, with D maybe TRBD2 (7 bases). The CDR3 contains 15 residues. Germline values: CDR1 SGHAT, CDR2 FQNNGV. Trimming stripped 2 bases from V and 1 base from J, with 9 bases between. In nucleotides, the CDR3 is TGTGCCAGCAGCTTAAGGGGGGGTTCCTACAATGAGCAGTTCTTC. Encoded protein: CASSLRGGSYNEQFF.

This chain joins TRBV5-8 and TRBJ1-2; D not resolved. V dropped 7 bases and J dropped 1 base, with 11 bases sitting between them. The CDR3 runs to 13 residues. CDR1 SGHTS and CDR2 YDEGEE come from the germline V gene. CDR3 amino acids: CASGRSINYGYTF. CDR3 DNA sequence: TGTGCCAGCGGGAGGAGCATTAACTATGGCTACACCTTC. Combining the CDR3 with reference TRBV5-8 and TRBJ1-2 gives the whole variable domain EAGVTQSPTHLIKTRGQQATLRCSPISGHTSVYWYQQALGLGLQFLLWYDEGEERNRGNFPPRFSGRQFPNYSSELNVNALELEDSALYLCASGRSINYGYTFGSGTRLTVV.

The CDR3 loop reads CATSSQDRETEQYF. The DNA of the CDR3 is TGTGCCACCAGCAGCCAAGACAGGGAAACGGAGCAGTACTTC. V and J are TRBV15 and TRBJ2-7; 7 nucleotides line up with TRBD1. V lost 3 bases, J lost 7 bases, and 9 bases stayed unmatched. CDR1 is LNHNV, CDR2 YYDKDF, per germline (reference sequence). CDR3 size: 14 residues.